This T cell receptor beta chain was captured by sequencing in a study of cytomegalovirus exposure and HLA in healthy donors. General study results and limits: Within the data, a cluster of highly shared sequence variants was likely a sequencing artifact.

The CDR3 runs 15 residues. V was pared by 3 bases and J by 3 bases, with 6 bases of the junction left unmatched. CDR1 is SGHRS, CDR2 YFSETQ, per germline. The PCR employed 60 Vbeta primers together with 13 Jbeta primers. Here immunoSEQ multiplex PCR was the method, and the copy in TCRdb shows in-frame clones only, minus some. This table holds 150,000 or so clones, over 75% found once. This clone was observed a handful of times. Its antigen is unknown. The sequenced sample consisted of PBMCs. V gene TRBV5-1 combines with J gene TRBJ2-5, with 9 bases matching TRBD2. The sequence came from a middle-aged man in good health and CMV-seropositive. CDR3 DNA sequence: TGCGCCAGCAGCTACAGCGGGGGGATAAAAGAGACCCAGTACTTC. This sequence encodes CASSYSGGIKETQYF. Together with reference TRBV5-1 and TRBJ2-5, the CDR3 gives the full variable domain: KAGVTQTPRYLIKTRGQQVTLSCSPISGHRSVSWYQQTPGQGLQFLFEYFSETQRNKGNFPGRFSGRQFSNSRSEMNVSTLELGDSALYLCASSYSGGIKETQYFGPGTRLLVL.